Described below is a single T cell receptor beta chain sequence and its context. What it recognizes is unknown. This sample was taken from a study of cytotoxic CD8 clonotypes in ibrutinib-treated CLL. Study information: Response samples were taken after a median of approximately 11 months on treatment, range 6 to 36.

Generated by immunoSEQ multiplex PCR, the TCRdb table keeps only in-frame clones and is missing some. Here the sample spans 200,000 or so clones, roughly 77% being singletons. Study observations and caveats: The study sampled sustained-remission and progressing patients at different times.

Here the sequenced sample was PBMCs, taken after 12 months of ibrutinib treatment. This sequence originates from a human donor with chronic lymphocytic leukemia.

CDR3 sequence (DNA): TGTGCCAGCTCACAGTTACAGGGGGCTAGTAGTGAGCAGTTCTTC. It is translated as CASSQLQGASSEQFF. The gene calls are TRBV18 and TRBJ2-1, with 9 bases fitting TRBD1. Germline V gene data show CDR1 as KGHSH and CDR2 as LQKENI. The CDR3 contains 15 residues. The V and J ends lost 4 bases and 9 bases, in that order; junction bases with no gene match: 10.